This T cell receptor beta chain was captured in a study of OX40 agonist ivuxolimab in advanced cancers. Here immunoSEQ multiplex PCR was the method, and the copy in TCRdb shows in-frame clones only, minus some. The data contain about 75,000 clones, about nine tenths of them seen just once; the ten biggest clones take up 8% to 10%. The J segment lost 2 bases and the V segment lost 8 bases, leaving 9 bases of the junction unmatched. Germline-derived CDR1 and CDR2 are LNHDA and SQIVND (reference sequence). CDR3 length equals 14 residues. Details on this clone: This sample also contains other DNA sequences that code for the same CDR3.

The V gene is TRBV19, the J gene TRBJ2-7, with 7 positions matching TRBD2. This specimen was CD4+ or CD8+ T cells sorted from blood, taken in a trial of the OX40 agonist ivuxolimab. The sequence derives from an adult with an advanced solid tumor such as melanoma, head and neck, liver or kidney cancer. In DNA, the CDR3 is TGTGCCAGTCGCCCGGGGCGGGGGACCTACGAGCAGTACTTC. Amino acid sequence: CASRPGRGTYEQYF.